In this sample, the clone carrying this T cell receptor (beta chain) turned up a few times. The record originates from a study of early T cells in non-severe SARS-CoV-2 infection. TCRdb independently ran MiXCR on the 5' RACE reads; one entry per CDR3 protein. The sample carries about 47,000 distinct CDR3 sequences, around a tenth recorded once. The source was whole blood, collected at baseline. This receptor was taken from an adult who was a healthcare worker with PCR-confirmed SARS-CoV-2 infection or an uninfected control (not recorded which).

CDR3 sequence reads: CARSTVGRAEDEQFF. The CDR3 region has the DNA TGTGCCAGAAGTACTGTCGGGAGGGCCGAGGATGAGCAGTTCTTC. This chain joins TRBV5-3 and TRBJ2-1; 8 bases are shared with TRBD2. TRBV5-3 is classed as an ORF, of uncertain function. The junction had 12 bases not matched to a gene; V was cut back by 5 bases and J by 8 bases. CDR3 length equals 15 residues.